The next 19 T cell receptor beta chains were all read from a single sample in a study of Ad26.COV2.S vaccination and SARS-CoV-2 variants. Here immunoSEQ multiplex PCR was the method, and the copy in TCRdb shows in-frame clones only, minus some. The table lists around 450,000 clones, around 89% of them singletons. Treatment of the sample: roughly 20 received Ad26.COV2.S at low or high dose, single or two shots; a few received placebo; per-sample allocation not given. Following the first vaccine or placebo injection, samples were taken on day 63. The sample was peripheral blood, taken in a trial of Ad26.COV2.S vaccine versus placebo. The receptors shown here come from a person aged 18-60 years who received the Ad26.COV2.S COVID-19 vaccine or a placebo.

In nucleotides, the CDR3 is TGTGCCAGCAGCGAAACGGGACATGCTGGGGCAGATACGCAGTATTTT. Protein product: CASSETGHAGADTQYF. The rearrangement links TRBV9 to TRBJ2-3, with D perhaps matching TRBD1 (6 bases). The germline V and J ends were trimmed by 3 bases and 4 bases, with 18 bases remaining between them. The CDR3 spans 16 residues. CDR1 and CDR2 from the germline V gene are SGDLS and YYNGEE.

This chain links TRBV7-9 with TRBJ2-1; D gene unclear. Germline V CDR1 and CDR2: SEHNR, FQNEAQ (reference sequence). The CDR3 covers 13 residues. Trimming shortened V by 3 bases and J by 4 bases, and 7 bases separated the two germline ends. CDR3 protein: CASSLLQYNEQFF. The CDR3 bases are TGTGCCAGCAGCTTGTTACAATACAATGAGCAGTTCTTC.

This CDR3 is CASSSLTGSQPQHF. CDR3 in DNA: TGCGCCAGCAGTTCTCTTACAGGTAGTCAGCCCCAGCATTTT. The gene calls are TRBV4-1 and TRBJ1-5, with D perhaps TRBD1 (5 bases). Germline V gene lookup returns CDR1 MGHRA and CDR2 YSYEKL. The CDR3 spans 14 residues. Trimming removed 6 bases from V and 6 bases from J, with 15 bases in between.

The rearrangement uses TRBV4-1 and TRBJ1-1; D not resolved. The V end was cut by 0 bases, the J end by 0 bases, with 5 bases between. The CDR3 has 14 amino acids. The germline gives CDR1 MGHRA, CDR2 YSYEKL. For the CDR3, the DNA is TGCGCCAGCAGCCAAGATACGGTGAACACTGAAGCTTTCTTT. This gives the protein CASSQDTVNTEAFF.

V usage is TRBV6-2 or TRBV6-3 and J usage is TRBJ1-2, with TRBD1 matching over 10 bases. The CDR3 has 14 amino acids. The germline V gene encodes CDR1 MNHEY and CDR2 SVGEGT. Germline trimming cut 6 bases from V and 8 bases from J; bases unmatched to any gene: 9. The CDR3, as DNA: TGTGCCAGCAGCGGAGGGACAGGGGTTTGGGGCTACACCTTC. Translation gives CASSGGTGVWGYTF.

CDR3 sequence: CASNLGGGDLKAFF. CDR3 sequence (DNA): TGTGCCAGCAACCTTGGGGGTGGGGACCTAAAAGCTTTCTTT. V and J are TRBV28 and TRBJ1-1; maybe TRBD1 (5 bases). The CDR3 sequence is 14 residues long. Germline CDR1 reads MDHEN; CDR2 reads SYDVKM. Trimming removed 7 bases at V and 9 bases at J, with 21 bases between.

This chain connects TRBV6-4 to TRBJ2-1, with D possibly TRBD2 on 6 matching bases. This CDR3 contains 13 residues. Trimming removed 10 bases at V and 0 bases at J, with 10 bases between. From germline, CDR1 is MRHNA and CDR2 SNTAGT. The chain's CDR3 is CATRGSSYNEQFF. The CDR3 DNA sequence: TGTGCCACCCGGGGGTCCTCCTACAATGAGCAGTTCTTC.

J is TRBJ2-7 and V is TRBV6-5; no clear D gene. Deletions cut 8 bases from V and 3 bases from J, with 8 bases between. CDR1 is MNHEY, CDR2 SVGAGI, per germline. CDR3 length: 11 residues. For the CDR3, the DNA is TGTGCCAGCGGATCATACTACGAGCAGTACTTC. Residues: CASGSYYEQYF.

The rearrangement links TRBV3-1 (or the pseudogene TRBV3-2) to TRBJ2-7; TRBD2 is a possible D gene (6 bases). Germline V gene data show CDR1 as LGHDT and CDR2 as YNNKEL (reference sequence). V shed 4 bases and J shed 2 bases, with 12 bases lying between them. The CDR3 spans 14 residues. Written as DNA, the CDR3 is TGTGCCAGCAGCCGGGACCCGGGGGCCTACGAGCAGTACTTC. Its translation is CASSRDPGAYEQYF.

The rearrangement uses TRBV2 and TRBJ2-2, with 7 nucleotides matching TRBD2. Looked up from germline, CDR1 is SNHLY and CDR2 is FYNNEI. The CDR3 totals 14 residues. V was clipped by 6 bases and J by 4 bases; unmatched bases: 5. CDR3 residues: CASRRELPTGELFF. CDR3 nucleotide sequence: TGTGCCAGCAGGCGGGAGTTACCCACCGGGGAGCTGTTTTTT.

The V call is TRBV20-1, the J call TRBJ1-1, with a tentative D call TRBD1 (6 bases). Germline V gene lookup returns CDR1 DFQATT and CDR2 SNEGSKA (reference sequence). The CDR3 is 13 amino acids. V was pared by 3 bases and J by 1 base, with 9 bases between. This chain's CDR3 is CSASSRGNTEAFF. In DNA, the CDR3 is TGCAGTGCTAGTAGCAGGGGGAACACTGAAGCTTTCTTT.

The V call is TRBV9, the J call TRBJ2-1, with D possibly being TRBD2 (5 bases). The germline V gene encodes CDR1 SGDLS and CDR2 YYNGEE. V gave up 0 bases and J gave up 4 bases, with 8 bases separating them. This CDR3 comprises 14 residues. The CDR3 nucleotides read TGTGCCAGCAGCGTAGCGGGAAGGTACAATGAGCAGTTCTTC. Translation gives CASSVAGRYNEQFF.

The chain links TRBV19 to TRBJ1-2; D is undetermined. The germline gives CDR1 LNHDA, CDR2 SQIVND (reference sequence). The CDR3 has 14 residues. V gave up 3 bases and J gave up 2 bases, with 10 bases separating them. The CDR3 loop is CASSMWQANYGYTF. In DNA, the CDR3 is TGTGCCAGTAGTATGTGGCAAGCCAACTATGGCTACACCTTC.

The chain joins TRBV6-5 to TRBJ2-1; no definite D call. This CDR3 contains 14 residues. Trimming removed 7 bases at V and 8 bases at J, with 18 bases between. Germline CDR1 and CDR2: MNHEY and SVGAGI. CDR3 DNA: TGTGCCAGCAATCCCCGCCTCGGCTCACATGAGCAGTTCTTC. It encodes CASNPRLGSHEQFF.

The table lists this clone with a few counts. J is TRBJ1-2 and V is TRBV27, with D possibly being TRBD1 (5 bases). This CDR3 spans 11 amino acids. Trimming pared 10 bases from V and 4 bases from J, leaving 10 bases between. Looked up from germline, CDR1 is MNHEY and CDR2 is SMNVEV (reference sequence). In nucleotides, the CDR3 is TGTGCCATCCGCGGGGGCTATGGCTACACCTTC. Its translation: CAIRGGYGYTF.

The chain has TRBV6-5 and TRBJ2-3; 7 bases line up with TRBD2. Germline V gene lookup returns CDR1 MNHEY and CDR2 SVGAGI. The CDR3 has 16 residues. After removal of 4 bases from V and 5 bases from J, the junction contained 12 bases not matched to a gene. CDR3 residues: CASSSKTSSLKDTQYF. CDR3 DNA: TGTGCCAGCAGTTCCAAGACTAGCAGTTTGAAAGATACGCAGTATTTT.

This chain uses TRBV5-8 with TRBJ1-5; D is unclear. This CDR3 has 14 residues. The germline gives CDR1 SGHTS, CDR2 YDEGEE. V was trimmed by 2 bases and J by 2 bases, leaving 8 bases between them. The CDR3 sequence is CASSLVQRNQPQHF. CDR3 bases: TGTGCCAGCAGCTTAGTCCAGCGCAATCAGCCCCAGCATTTT.

This clone was observed a handful of times. The chain carries TRBV5-1 and TRBJ2-7; a possible D gene is TRBD1 (6 bases). The CDR3 is 11 residues long. The V and J ends lost 3 bases and 7 bases respectively, with 8 bases between them. Germline V CDR1 and CDR2: SGHRS, YFSETQ. CDR3 coding DNA: TGCGCCAGCAGCTCGGACAGTGAGCAGTACTTC. Amino acids: CASSSDSEQYF.

The chain has TRBV25-1 and TRBJ2-1; 8 bases align to TRBD2. V shed 11 bases, J shed 0 bases, and the junction held 3 bases outside the gene matches. The CDR3 spans 13 residues. Germline assignment: CDR1 MGHDK and CDR2 SYGVNS. CDR3 sequence (DNA): TGTGCCTGCGGGGGGTCCTCCTACAATGAGCAGTTCTTC. The encoded protein is CACGGSSYNEQFF.